This T cell receptor (beta chain) was profiled in a study of blood T cell repertoires in COVID-19. With regard to this clone: This sample includes further DNA sequences coding for the same CDR3.

Clones were sequenced by immunoSEQ multiplex PCR, and TCRdb holds only the in-frame ones, with some missing. The sample includes around 250,000 clones, more than 85% of them seen just once. The CDR3 is 15 residues long. Trimming shortened V by 0 bases and J by 2 bases, and 10 bases separated the two germline ends. Germline assignment: CDR1 SGHNT and CDR2 YYREEE (reference sequence). The V and J genes are TRBV5-4 and TRBJ2-3; weak D call: TRBD1 (5 bases). The sequence was obtained from a woman between 65 and 79 years old with active or convalescent COVID-19. The specimen sequenced was peripheral blood. CDR3 bases: TGTGCCAGCAGCTTGGGGGGCCTACCCACAGATACGCAGTATTTT. Translated: CASSLGGLPTDTQYF.